This TCR beta chain was found in a study of CD8+CD57+ T cells in acquired aplastic anemia. The overall study: Mean DNA quantity obtained from sorted CD4+ and CD8+ cells was 3 to 4 ug. Study-wide results and limits: Patients and controls shared 25 to 35 CD8+ CDR3 sequences, highly expressed in patients. CD8+ Simpson's diversity did not differ significantly between patients and controls.

According to the study, genomic DNA was the template for TCR beta VDJ and CDR3 profiling. MiXCR, run by TCRdb on the reads, gives a single entry per CDR3 protein. Among under 350,000 distinct CDR3 sequences listed, roughly three fifths were seen once. Trimming took off 1 base at V and 3 bases at J, with 16 bases between the two ends. The CDR3 has 17 residues. Germline V lookup: CDR1 SGHVS, CDR2 FNYEAQ. To note about this clonotype: The antigen remains unidentified.

V and J are TRBV7-6 and TRBJ2-1; D could derive from TRBD1 or TRBD2 (7 bases each). This clonotype originated in a human donor with severe aplastic anemia or a healthy control (not recorded which). The sample consisted of sorted CD4+, CD8+, or CD8+CD57+ T cells (not recorded which) from PBMCs. CDR3 sequence: CASSLGRQGGLYNEQFF. For the CDR3, the DNA is TGTGCCAGCAGCTTAGGGCGACAGGGAGGGCTCTACAATGAGCAGTTCTTC.